The next 27 T cell receptor beta chains were all read from a single sample in a study of shared clonotypes between healthy human individuals. Measured with immunoSEQ multiplex PCR; TCRdb has only the in-frame clones, and not every one. The sample lists over 2 million clones, 85% to 95% seen once, with approximately 0.4% in the top ten. Source material: naive CD4+ T cells from PBMCs. Subset defined: CD45RA+ positively selected. These receptors were taken from a man aged 18 to 30 in good health. Some clones in this sample may be carry-over from other donors' samples.

The rearrangement uses TRBV28 and TRBJ2-4; 8 nucleotides match TRBD1. The CDR3 has 17 residues. From germline, CDR1 is MDHEN and CDR2 SYDVKM. Germline trimming cut 6 bases from V and 0 bases from J; bases unmatched to any gene: 10. CDR3 region: CASSFTGTGLAKNIQYF. The CDR3 DNA sequence: TGTGCCAGCAGCTTTACCGGGACAGGTCTAGCCAAAAACATTCAGTACTTC.

About this clone itself: Other DNA sequences from this sample encode an identical CDR3 as well. The chain uses TRBV28 and TRBJ1-2; D gene ambiguous. V was trimmed by 6 bases and J by 4 bases, leaving 12 bases between them. This CDR3 region has 13 residues. Germline V gives CDR1 MDHEN, CDR2 SYDVKM. CDR3 sequence reads: CASSLGAPYGYTF. In nucleotides, the CDR3 is TGTGCCAGCAGCTTGGGAGCGCCCTATGGCTACACCTTC.

This sequence joins TRBV28 and TRBJ2-2; D not resolved. The CDR3 totals 11 residues. The V gene lost 5 bases and the J gene lost 3 bases, with 1 base spanning the gap. Germline CDR1 reads MDHEN; CDR2 reads SYDVKM. The CDR3 sequence is CASSDTGELFF. The CDR3 bases are TGTGCCAGCAGTGACACCGGGGAGCTGTTTTTT. Using reference TRBV28 and TRBJ2-2 for the parts outside the CDR3, the full variable domain is DVKVTQSSRYLVKRTGEKVFLECVQDMDHENMFWYRQDPGLGLRLIYFSYDVKMKEKGDIPEGYSVSREKKERFSLILESASTNQTSMYLCASSDTGELFFGEGSRLTVL.

The chain links TRBV28 to TRBJ2-7; D gene unclear. Germline V gives CDR1 MDHEN, CDR2 SYDVKM. The CDR3 covers 12 residues. The ends were cut back, 6 bases at V and 2 bases at J, with 8 bases in the middle. The CDR3 DNA reads TGTGCCAGCAGCGGGTTAGCCTACGAGCAGTACTTC. Amino acid sequence: CASSGLAYEQYF.

V and J are TRBV21-1 and TRBJ2-7. TRBV21-1 is labeled a pseudogene. CDR3 length equals 12 residues. The CDR3 DNA follows: TGTGCCAGCAGCGGGGTTGGCTACGAGCAGTACTTC. Residues: CASSGVGYEQYF.

This sequence joins TRBV9 and TRBJ2-3, with a tentative D call TRBD2 (5 bases). This CDR3 is 16 amino acids long. V gave up 4 bases and J gave up 5 bases, with 20 bases separating them. Germline CDR1 and CDR2: SGDLS and YYNGEE. CDR3 sequence reads: CASSPGGSAPKDTQYF. CDR3 sequence (DNA): TGTGCCAGCAGCCCGGGTGGTAGCGCCCCGAAAGATACGCAGTATTTT.

The CDR3 bases are TGTGCCAGCGGGGATTCCTACGAGCAGTACTTC. Translated: CASGDSYEQYF. The gene calls are TRBV6-5 and TRBJ2-7; no reliable D call. The CDR3 consists of 11 residues. Trimming stripped 8 bases from V and 1 base from J, with 6 bases between. CDR1 is MNHEY, CDR2 SVGAGI, per germline.

To note about this clone: Within the sample, other DNA sequences also encode this same CDR3. The chain is built from TRBV19 and TRBJ1-2, with 7 bases lining up with TRBD1. CDR3 size: 13 residues. Germline lookup yields CDR1 LNHDA and CDR2 SQIVND (reference sequence). Trimming at V came to 3 bases and at J to 4 bases, leaving 2 bases not matched to a gene. The CDR3 bases are TGTGCCAGTAGTATCGGGACAGCCTATGGCTACACCTTC. Protein product: CASSIGTAYGYTF.

The CDR3 reads CASTEYTGTPGLYQPQHF. Written as DNA, the CDR3 is TGTGCCAGTACCGAATATACCGGGACACCGGGCCTCTATCAGCCCCAGCATTTT. This chain links TRBV19 with TRBJ1-5, with a weak D call TRBD1 (6 bases). CDR3 length: 18 residues. CDR1 is LNHDA and CDR2 is SQIVND in the germline V gene (reference sequence). V lost 7 bases to trimming and J lost 5 bases, with 27 bases between them. Full variable domain (missing parts from reference TRBV19 and TRBJ1-5): DGGITQSPKYLFRKEGQNVTLSCEQNLNHDAMYWYRQDPGQGLRLIYYSQIVNDFQKGDIAEGYSVSREKKESFPLTVTSAQKNPTAFYLCASTEYTGTPGLYQPQHFGDGTRLSIL.

The CDR3 DNA reads as TGCGCCAGCAGACTCCGGGACAGTGCGGGGACCCAGTACTTC. This encodes CASRLRDSAGTQYF. The chain employs TRBV23-1 and TRBJ2-5; 7 nucleotides agree with TRBD1. TRBV23-1 is known as an ORF, though its function is uncertain. Unmatched junction bases numbered 11, after V lost 6 bases and J lost 7 bases. CDR3 length: 14 amino acids.

This clone was recorded a few times. The chain joins TRBV14 to TRBJ1-4, with D uncertain. CDR3 length: 14 residues. Germline V gene lookup returns CDR1 SGHDN and CDR2 FVKESK. Trimming took 4 bases from V and 11 from J, leaving 17 bases between them. The CDR3 bases are TGTGCCAGCAGCCCAACCTCACGGGGAACTAAACTGTTTTTT. It translates to CASSPTSRGTKLFF.

The V call is TRBV5-1, the J call TRBJ1-5; a weak D match, TRBD1 (5 bases). CDR3 length: 15 residues. V gave up 1 base and J gave up 3 bases, with 11 bases separating them. Germline-derived CDR1 and CDR2 are SGHRS and YFSETQ. CDR3 bases: TGCGCCAGCAGCTTGTCACCCGGGACCAATCAGCCCCAGCATTTT. Residues: CASSLSPGTNQPQHF.

CDR3 amino acids: CASSRTSENEQFF. In DNA, the CDR3 is TGTGCCAGCAGCAGGACTAGCGAGAATGAGCAGTTCTTC. The chain joins TRBV6-1 to TRBJ2-1; the match to TRBD2 covers 9 bases. Germline loops: CDR1 MNHNS, CDR2 SASEGT. V lost 6 bases, J lost 7 bases, and 4 bases stayed unmatched. The CDR3 extends over 13 amino acids.

This chain connects TRBV6-1 to TRBJ2-7, with 7 positions matching TRBD2. CDR1 is MNHNS and CDR2 is SASEGT in the germline V gene. This CDR3 has 13 amino acids. J lost 5 bases, V lost 3 bases, and 4 bases had no gene match. Here the CDR3 reads CASSEAGEDEQYF. The CDR3 DNA is TGTGCCAGCAGTGAGGCGGGAGAGGACGAGCAGTACTTC.

The chain couples TRBV19 to TRBJ1-2, with 11 bases matching TRBD1. The V segment lost 3 bases and the J segment 2 bases; nucleotides outside the gene matches: 2. Germline V gives CDR1 LNHDA, CDR2 SQIVND (reference sequence). The CDR3 is 15 residues long. CDR3 sequence: CASSIRDRGNYGYTF. Written as DNA, the CDR3 is TGTGCCAGTAGTATCCGGGACAGGGGGAACTATGGCTACACCTTC.

Remarks on this clone: Distinct nucleotide sequences in the sample also encode this CDR3. This chain links TRBV5-1 with TRBJ2-3, with 10 bases that match TRBD2. V shed 3 bases and J 4 bases; nucleotides not matched to a gene: 2. Per the germline V gene, CDR1 is SGHRS and CDR2 is YFSETQ. The CDR3 is 14 amino acids. The CDR3 DNA follows: TGCGCCAGCAGCTCGACTAGCGGGCCAGATACGCAGTATTTT. Its protein is CASSSTSGPDTQYF.

This clone appeared a single time. The V call is TRBV7-3, the J call TRBJ2-1; 10 bases are a match to TRBD1. The V and J ends lost 2 bases and 5 bases, in that order; junction bases with no gene match: 3. CDR3 length: 15 amino acids. Germline CDR1 and CDR2: SGHTA and FQGTGA. CDR3 in DNA: TGTGCCAGCAGCTTAGGGGGACAGGGGCACAATGAGCAGTTCTTC. This codes for CASSLGGQGHNEQFF.

The chain has TRBV18 and TRBJ2-1; 13 bases are a match to TRBD2. With 4 bases clipped from V and 9 bases from J, the junction kept 6 bases outside the gene matches. Looked up from germline, CDR1 is KGHSH and CDR2 is LQKENI. CDR3 length: 15 residues. The CDR3 protein is CASSRGLAGRGEQFF. In DNA, the CDR3 is TGTGCCAGCTCACGGGGACTAGCGGGGAGAGGTGAGCAGTTCTTC.

The rearrangement joins TRBV6-4 to TRBJ2-2; no firm D call. The V and J ends lost 3 bases and 2 bases respectively, with 7 bases between them. Germline CDR1 reads MRHNA; CDR2 reads SNTAGT. The CDR3 is 14 amino acids. CDR3 in amino acids: CASSESRNTGELFF. The CDR3 DNA reads as TGTGCCAGCAGTGAGTCCCGAAACACCGGGGAGCTGTTTTTT.

The chain combines TRBV6-1 with TRBJ2-2, with D unclear. Looked up from germline, CDR1 is MNHNS and CDR2 is SASEGT. With 5 bases removed from V and 2 bases from J, the gap between germline ends came to 6 bases. The length of the CDR3 is 13 residues. CDR3 sequence (DNA): TGTGCCAGCAGTTCCGATAACACCGGGGAGCTGTTTTTT. Amino acids: CASSSDNTGELFF.

As concerns this clone: Other nucleotide sequences in the sample specify the same CDR3. The V gene is TRBV30, the J gene TRBJ1-1, with D unclear. The V gene lost 0 bases and the J gene lost 1 base, with 6 bases spanning the gap. There are 13 residues in the CDR3. CDR1 and CDR2 from the germline V gene are GTSNPN and SVGIG (reference sequence). The CDR3 is CAWSVLGNTEAFF. The CDR3 bases are TGTGCCTGGAGTGTACTAGGGAACACTGAAGCTTTCTTT.

This chain uses TRBV19 with TRBJ1-4, with TRBD1 matching over 9 bases. CDR1 and CDR2 (germline): LNHDA, SQIVND (reference sequence). The CDR3 totals 16 residues. V shed 3 bases, J shed 4 bases, and the junction held 6 bases outside the gene matches. DNA for the CDR3: TGTGCCAGTAGTATTTTCGGGACAGGGATTAATGAAAAACTGTTTTTT. It yields the protein CASSIFGTGINEKLFF.

This clone was picked up a small number of times. The same CDR3 arises from other DNA sequences in this sample as well. J is TRBJ1-2 and V is TRBV6-1; D ambiguous. Trimming shortened V by 6 bases and J by 4 bases, and 9 bases separated the two germline ends. The CDR3 runs to 12 residues. Germline V gives CDR1 MNHNS, CDR2 SASEGT. In DNA form, the CDR3 reads TGTGCCAGCAGCTCTAGTTCCTATGGCTACACCTTC. Protein: CASSSSSYGYTF.

V and J are TRBV5-4 and TRBJ1-2, with D unresolved. The CDR3 is 14 amino acids. In germline, CDR1 is SGHNT, CDR2 YYREEE (reference sequence). The V end lost 2 bases, the J end lost 0 bases, and 8 bases lay between the germline ends. The CDR3: CASSFKQTNYGYTF. CDR3 bases: TGTGCCAGCAGCTTTAAACAGACTAACTATGGCTACACCTTC. Full variable domain (rest looked up from reference TRBV5-4 and TRBJ1-2): ETGVTQSPTHLIKTRGQQVTLRCSSQSGHNTVSWYQQALGQGPQFIFQYYREEENGRGNFPPRFSGLQFPNYSSELNVNALELDDSALYLCASSFKQTNYGYTFGSGTRLTVV.

This chain uses TRBV29-1 with TRBJ2-7; weak D call: TRBD1 (6 bases). V lost 4 bases to trimming and J lost 3 bases, with 13 bases between them. The CDR3 length is 13 residues. Germline V lookup: CDR1 SQVTM, CDR2 ANQGSEA. CDR3 residues: CSVANRAGYEQYF. CDR3 in DNA: TGCAGCGTTGCTAACAGGGCGGGCTACGAGCAGTACTTC.

A few counts support this clone. CDR3 sequence (DNA): TGTGCCAGCAGTTTGGAAGGGAGCTCCTACGAGCAGTACTTC. Its translation: CASSLEGSSYEQYF. The chain links TRBV27 to TRBJ2-7, with D tentatively TRBD2 (5 bases). Germline CDR1 is MNHEY and CDR2 is SMNVEV (reference sequence). The CDR3 loop spans 14 amino acids. The V gene lost 3 bases and the J gene lost 0 bases, with 9 bases spanning the gap.

The chain combines TRBV19 with TRBJ1-1; 8 positions agree with TRBD1. Germline V gives CDR1 LNHDA, CDR2 SQIVND (reference sequence). The length of the CDR3 is 15 residues. The V and J ends lost 5 bases and 1 base, in that order; junction bases with no gene match: 6. DNA of the CDR3: TGTGCCAGTAGTTCTCGGACAGGGCAGAACACTGAAGCTTTCTTT. Encoded protein: CASSSRTGQNTEAFF. The variable domain in full, with the rest retrieved from reference TRBV19 and TRBJ1-1, is DGGITQSPKYLFRKEGQNVTLSCEQNLNHDAMYWYRQDPGQGLRLIYYSQIVNDFQKGDIAEGYSVSREKKESFPLTVTSAQKNPTAFYLCASSSRTGQNTEAFFGQGTRLTVV.